This T cell receptor (beta chain) emerged from a study of blood T cells in healthy people across ages. General study results and limits: Relative to aged donors, long-lived donors carried more naive CD4+ cells and displayed higher diversity.

This clonotype was seen just once. Its target is unknown. Using a J-beta primer mix together with a sample-barcoded 5' primer, a second PCR was run for roughly 6 to 11 cycles. One entry per CDR3 protein results from TCRdb running MiXCR on the 5' RACE reads. The table has a few hundred thousand distinct CDR3 sequences, 27% seen once; the top ten hold around 20%. Germline V gives CDR1 DFQATT, CDR2 SNEGSKA (reference sequence). Deletions cut 5 bases from V and 7 bases from J, with 9 bases between. This CDR3 region has 12 residues. This chain uses TRBV20-1 with TRBJ1-6; a weak D match, TRBD1 (6 bases). The clonotype comes from a woman in her seventies in good health. The sequencing sample was made of blood. In DNA, the CDR3 is TGCAGTGCTTTTACAGGGAATTCACCCCTCCACTTT. Its protein product is CSAFTGNSPLHF.